This record looks at one T cell receptor (beta chain) sequence and its context. Its antigen is currently unknown. These data come from a study of cytomegalovirus exposure and HLA in healthy donors. Looking at the study overall: An early release of data contained approximately 80 million unique TCRs, which came from HLA-typed donors. Most donors, 81% of a few hundred genotyped, fell in the Caucasian-associated ancestry cluster. Study observations and caveats: In an earlier analysis, most TCR beta V segments were productive about 87% or about 30% of the time.

Primers included in the PCR were 60 Vbeta and 13 Jbeta primers. Only in-frame clones appear in the TCRdb table, and some are missing; sequencing was by immunoSEQ multiplex PCR. The profile shows roughly 130,000 clones, roughly 87% of them singletons. Germline lookup yields CDR1 SEHNR and CDR2 FQNEAQ (reference sequence). The CDR3 totals 13 residues. The trim removed 5 bases at V and 12 bases at J, leaving 11 bases unmatched. The J gene is TRBJ1-1, the V gene TRBV7-9, with 8 bases matching TRBD1. Specimen: PBMCs. The clonotype was recovered from a woman between 40 and 50 years old in good health and CMV-seronegative. CDR3 nucleotides: TGTGCCAGCAGCCCCTATGGACAGGGTAAGACTTTCTTT. Translated: CASSPYGQGKTFF.